This record looks at one T cell receptor (beta chain) sequence and its context. The listed genes are named as in mouse. Time point indicated: mouse harvest day 14 after allogeneic transplant. The graft held 10^6 splenic CD5+ T cells and 10^7 T-cell-depleted bone marrow cells. Only in-frame clones appear in the TCRdb table, and some are missing; sequencing was by immunoSEQ multiplex PCR. The sample records 3,500 to 4,500 clones, around 45% being singletons. These data come from a study of tissue T cells after allogeneic stem cell transplantation. Material for sequencing was lymph node tissue. The TCR comes from a female BALB/c mouse given C57BL/6 T cells with graft-versus-host disease after an allogeneic hematopoietic cell transplant.

This CDR3 reads CGARGQSSYEQYF. CDR3 bases read: TGTGGTGCTAGGGGACAGAGCTCCTATGAACAGTAC. The rearrangement joins TRBV20 to TRBJ2-7; a weak D match, TRBD1 (5 bases). The observed sequence ends 1 residue before the CDR3 terminus, with the missing tail filled in from the germline J gene. Trimming stripped 1 base from V and 0 bases from J, with 7 bases between. Germline V gives CDR1 GFQATS, CDR2 STVNSAI. The CDR3 spans 13 residues.